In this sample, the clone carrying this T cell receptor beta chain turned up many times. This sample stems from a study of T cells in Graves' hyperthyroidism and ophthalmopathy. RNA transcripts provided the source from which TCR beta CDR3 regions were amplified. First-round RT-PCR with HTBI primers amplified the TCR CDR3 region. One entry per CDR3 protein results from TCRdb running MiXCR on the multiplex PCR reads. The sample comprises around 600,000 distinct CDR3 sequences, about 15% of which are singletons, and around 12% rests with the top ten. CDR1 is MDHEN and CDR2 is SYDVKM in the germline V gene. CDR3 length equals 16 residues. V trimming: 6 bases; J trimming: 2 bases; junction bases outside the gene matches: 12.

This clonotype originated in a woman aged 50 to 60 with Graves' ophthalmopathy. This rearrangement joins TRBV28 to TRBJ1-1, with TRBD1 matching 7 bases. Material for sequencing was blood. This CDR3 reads CASREWDRQPNTEAFF. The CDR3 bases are TGTGCCAGCAGAGAATGGGACAGACAACCCAACACTGAAGCTTTCTTT.